The rows below give T cell receptor beta chains drawn from one sample of a study of shared clonotypes between healthy human individuals. Sequencing used immunoSEQ multiplex PCR; TCRdb keeps in-frame clones, though not all of them. The sample yields 2 million to 2.5 million clones, 93% seen once. The sequencing input was naive CD8+ T cells from PBMCs. The receptors were gathered from a man in his late teens or twenties in good health. Some clones in this sample may be carry-over from other donors' samples. Both conserved end residues are part of each CDR3. D genes are given only for firm matches. The size entry is marked missing in some rows and otherwise reads once, few, many or a size class.

clone_size: .; cdr3_length: 15; j_call: TRBJ2-5; v_call: TRBV6-6; d_call: TRBD1; cdr3_nt: TGTGCCAGCAGTTACGAGGGGGCCTCCCAAGAGACCCAGTACTTC; cdr3_aa: CASSYEGASQETQYF
clone_size: .; cdr3_length: 16; j_call: TRBJ2-1; v_call: TRBV12-5; d_call: TRBD2; cdr3_nt: TGTGCTAGTGGTCAAGCTAGCGGGAGGGCCTCAAATGAGCAGTTCTTC; cdr3_aa: CASGQASGRASNEQFF
clone_size: .; cdr3_length: 16; j_call: TRBJ2-1; v_call: TRBV6-1; d_call: TRBD2; cdr3_nt: TGTGCCAGCAGTGTGCCTAGCGGGAGAAGGGTCAATGAGCAGTTCTTC; cdr3_aa: CASSVPSGRRVNEQFF
clone_size: .; cdr3_length: 16; j_call: TRBJ1-2; v_call: TRBV7-9; d_call: .; cdr3_nt: TGTGCCAGCAGCTTAGTTGCGGCAGACCCTAACTATGGCTACACCTTC; cdr3_aa: CASSLVAADPNYGYTF
clone_size: .; cdr3_length: 19; j_call: TRBJ1-4; v_call: TRBV7-9; d_call: .; cdr3_nt: TGTGCCAGCAGCCGATTAGTTGGCGCCGGGAATGCAACTAATGAAAAACTGTTTTTT; cdr3_aa: CASSRLVGAGNATNEKLFF
clone_size: .; cdr3_length: 19; j_call: TRBJ2-3; v_call: TRBV9; d_call: .; cdr3_nt: TGTGCCAGCAGCGTAGTGCCTCCCCCGGGACCCGGAGGAGCAGATACGCAGTATTTT; cdr3_aa: CASSVVPPPGPGGADTQYF
clone_size: .; cdr3_length: 14; j_call: TRBJ2-5; v_call: TRBV9; d_call: TRBD2; cdr3_nt: TGTGCCAGCAGCGTAGATAGCGGGCAAGAGACCCAGTACTTC; cdr3_aa: CASSVDSGQETQYF
clone_size: .; cdr3_length: 15; j_call: TRBJ2-1; v_call: TRBV4-2; d_call: TRBD2; cdr3_nt: TGTGCCAGCAGCCAAGAGGCGATAGCGGGGAGGTCTCATTTCTTC; cdr3_aa: CASSQEAIAGRSHFF
clone_size: .; cdr3_length: 13; j_call: TRBJ2-7; v_call: TRBV6-5; d_call: TRBD1; cdr3_nt: TGTGCCAGCAGTTACTCGACAGGGTGCGAGCAGTACTTC; cdr3_aa: CASSYSTGCEQYF
clone_size: .; cdr3_length: 16; j_call: TRBJ2-7; v_call: TRBV19; d_call: TRBD1; cdr3_nt: TGTGCCAGTAGTCTATACCGAAGGACAGGGGAATACGAGCAGTACTTC; cdr3_aa: CASSLYRRTGEYEQYF
clone_size: once; cdr3_length: 17; j_call: TRBJ1-2; v_call: TRBV27; d_call: .; cdr3_nt: TGTGCCAGCAGTTTATCCGGGGGGACACTCACTAACTATGGCTACACCTTC; cdr3_aa: CASSLSGGTLTNYGYTF
clone_size: once; cdr3_length: 15; j_call: TRBJ2-7; v_call: TRBV10-1; d_call: .; cdr3_nt: TGCGCCAGCAGTGGAGGTGGGGGACCTACCTACGAGCAGTACTTC; cdr3_aa: CASSGGGGPTYEQYF
clone_size: .; cdr3_length: 14; j_call: TRBJ1-1; v_call: TRBV5-1; d_call: .; cdr3_nt: TGCGCCAGCAGCTTGGCTCAGGGGAACACTGAAGCTTTCTTT; cdr3_aa: CASSLAQGNTEAFF
clone_size: .; cdr3_length: 11; j_call: TRBJ1-2; v_call: TRBV29-1; d_call: TRBD1; cdr3_nt: TGCAGCGTCCGGGACAGTTATGGCTACACCTTC; cdr3_aa: CSVRDSYGYTF
clone_size: .; cdr3_length: 15; j_call: TRBJ2-7; v_call: TRBV4-1; d_call: TRBD2; cdr3_nt: TGCGCCAGCAGCCCTGATAGCGGGAGTGGTTACGAGCAGTACTTC; cdr3_aa: CASSPDSGSGYEQYF
clone_size: .; cdr3_length: 16; j_call: TRBJ1-5; v_call: TRBV15; d_call: .; cdr3_nt: TGTGCCACCAGCAGACCTATGACACGGGATGGCCAGCCCCAGCATTTT; cdr3_aa: CATSRPMTRDGQPQHF
clone_size: .; cdr3_length: 14; j_call: TRBJ2-7; v_call: TRBV13; d_call: TRBD2; cdr3_nt: TGTGCCAGCAGCTTAGAACTAGCGGACTACGAGCAGTACTTC; cdr3_aa: CASSLELADYEQYF
clone_size: .; cdr3_length: 14; j_call: TRBJ1-2; v_call: TRBV9; d_call: .; cdr3_nt: TGTGCCAGCAGCGTTTCAGGGGCTAACTATGGCTACACCTTC; cdr3_aa: CASSVSGANYGYTF
clone_size: few; cdr3_length: 12; j_call: TRBJ1-3; v_call: TRBV10-3; d_call: TRBD1; cdr3_nt: TGTGCCATCAACGCGGACAGGGGATCCATATATTTT; cdr3_aa: CAINADRGSIYF
clone_size: .; cdr3_length: 15; j_call: TRBJ2-7; v_call: TRBV4-1; d_call: TRBD1; cdr3_nt: TGCGCCAGCAGCCATGCCTGGACAGGGGGCAACGAGCAGTACTTC; cdr3_aa: CASSHAWTGGNEQYF
clone_size: .; cdr3_length: 16; j_call: TRBJ1-2; v_call: TRBV11-2; d_call: TRBD1; cdr3_nt: TGTGCCAGCAGCCCACACCTGGGACAGGGGAACTATGGCTACACCTTC; cdr3_aa: CASSPHLGQGNYGYTF
clone_size: once; cdr3_length: 11; j_call: TRBJ2-1; v_call: TRBV9; d_call: TRBD2; cdr3_nt: TGTGCCAGCAGCTTGGGGGGGAGGCAGTTCTTC; cdr3_aa: CASSLGGRQFF
clone_size: .; cdr3_length: 17; j_call: TRBJ2-1; v_call: TRBV7-3; d_call: .; cdr3_nt: TGTGCCAGCAGCTTATCCGGGTTCCAGGGCATTTACAATGAGCAGTTCTTC; cdr3_aa: CASSLSGFQGIYNEQFF
clone_size: .; cdr3_length: 14; j_call: TRBJ1-2; v_call: TRBV4-1; d_call: .; cdr3_nt: TGCGCCAGCAGCCTGCCGGGACACCCCTATGGCTACACCTTC; cdr3_aa: CASSLPGHPYGYTF
clone_size: .; cdr3_length: 13; j_call: TRBJ2-7; v_call: TRBV15; d_call: .; cdr3_nt: TGTGCCACCAGCAGAGAAGTAAGGGACGAGCAGTACTTC; cdr3_aa: CATSREVRDEQYF
clone_size: .; cdr3_length: 13; j_call: TRBJ1-4; v_call: TRBV6-5; d_call: TRBD1; cdr3_nt: TGTGCCAGTGGGACAGGGGGTCGCGAAAAACTGTTTTTT; cdr3_aa: CASGTGGREKLFF
clone_size: .; cdr3_length: 18; j_call: TRBJ2-1; v_call: TRBV7-9; d_call: TRBD2; cdr3_nt: TGTGCCATTGATACCACGACTAGCGGGATTAACTCCTACAATGAGCAGTTCTTC; cdr3_aa: CAIDTTTSGINSYNEQFF
clone_size: once; cdr3_length: 15; j_call: TRBJ1-2; v_call: TRBV27; d_call: .; cdr3_nt: TGTGCCAGCATACCTTCAGGACGGTCTAACTATGGCTACACCTTC; cdr3_aa: CASIPSGRSNYGYTF
clone_size: .; cdr3_length: 12; j_call: TRBJ1-1; v_call: TRBV15; d_call: .; cdr3_nt: TGTGCCACCAGCAGTCCAGGGTTTGAAGCTTTCTTT; cdr3_aa: CATSSPGFEAFF
clone_size: .; cdr3_length: 17; j_call: TRBJ2-1; v_call: TRBV2; d_call: TRBD2; cdr3_nt: TGTGCCAGCACCGGGGCACTAGCGGGAGTATACTACAATGAGCAGTTCTTC; cdr3_aa: CASTGALAGVYYNEQFF
clone_size: .; cdr3_length: 14; j_call: TRBJ2-7; v_call: TRBV27; d_call: TRBD2; cdr3_nt: TGTGCCAGCAGTTACGCTAGCGGGAGGTACGAGCAGTACTTC; cdr3_aa: CASSYASGRYEQYF
clone_size: .; cdr3_length: 12; j_call: TRBJ2-3; v_call: TRBV7-9; d_call: TRBD1; cdr3_nt: TGTGCCGTTGGGACAGAGACAGATACGCAGTATTTT; cdr3_aa: CAVGTETDTQYF
clone_size: .; cdr3_length: 15; j_call: TRBJ2-2; v_call: TRBV7-8; d_call: .; cdr3_nt: TGTGCCAGCAGCTTAGCGGGAACGAGCACCGGGGAGCTGTTTTTT; cdr3_aa: CASSLAGTSTGELFF
clone_size: .; cdr3_length: 12; j_call: TRBJ1-1; v_call: TRBV5-1; d_call: .; cdr3_nt: TGCGCCAGCAGCTTGGCAGGGTCCGTAGCTTTCTTT; cdr3_aa: CASSLAGSVAFF
clone_size: .; cdr3_length: 13; j_call: TRBJ2-7; v_call: TRBV27; d_call: .; cdr3_nt: TGTGCCAGCAGTTTGATCCGTTCCTACGAGCAGTACTTC; cdr3_aa: CASSLIRSYEQYF
clone_size: .; cdr3_length: 18; j_call: TRBJ2-3; v_call: TRBV5-4; d_call: TRBD2; cdr3_nt: TGTGCCAGCAGCTTGGCCGGGGGAGGGGCGCGGGACACAGATACGCAGTATTTT; cdr3_aa: CASSLAGGGARDTDTQYF
clone_size: once; cdr3_length: 14; j_call: TRBJ2-3; v_call: TRBV5-1; d_call: .; cdr3_nt: TGCGCCAGCAGCTTTCTGTGGGGCACAGATACGCAGTATTTT; cdr3_aa: CASSFLWGTDTQYF
clone_size: few; cdr3_length: 12; j_call: TRBJ1-3; v_call: TRBV9; d_call: .; cdr3_nt: TGTGCCAGCAGCGGGTCTGGAAACACCATATATTTT; cdr3_aa: CASSGSGNTIYF
clone_size: .; cdr3_length: 15; j_call: TRBJ2-1; v_call: TRBV27; d_call: .; cdr3_nt: TGTGCCAGCAGTTTTAGCGCGTCCTCCTACAATGAGCAGTTCTTC; cdr3_aa: CASSFSASSYNEQFF
clone_size: .; cdr3_length: 14; j_call: TRBJ1-1; v_call: TRBV30; d_call: .; cdr3_nt: TGTGCCTGGGGGGCACCTATAATGGATGTCATAGCTTTCTTT; cdr3_aa: CAWGAPIMDVIAFF
clone_size: .; cdr3_length: 12; j_call: TRBJ2-1; v_call: TRBV18; d_call: .; cdr3_nt: TGTGCCAGCTCAGGTATAGGGGATGAGCAGTTCTTC; cdr3_aa: CASSGIGDEQFF
clone_size: .; cdr3_length: 14; j_call: TRBJ2-3; v_call: TRBV7-2; d_call: .; cdr3_nt: TGTGCCAGCAGCTTATTGGGAAGTACAGATACGCAGTATTTT; cdr3_aa: CASSLLGSTDTQYF
clone_size: .; cdr3_length: 16; j_call: TRBJ2-1; v_call: TRBV6-1; d_call: .; cdr3_nt: TGTGCCAGCAGTGAAGCCCTTCTTGGTTCGTTTAATGAGCAGTTCTTC; cdr3_aa: CASSEALLGSFNEQFF
clone_size: .; cdr3_length: 15; j_call: TRBJ1-2; v_call: TRBV10-3; d_call: .; cdr3_nt: TGTGCCATCAGTGTAAAGTGGGGCCACAACCCGGGCTACACCTTC; cdr3_aa: CAISVKWGHNPGYTF
clone_size: .; cdr3_length: 17; j_call: TRBJ2-3; v_call: TRBV4-1; d_call: TRBD2; cdr3_nt: TGCGCCAGCAGCCCTGGACTAGCGGAGATAAGGGGCGATACGCAGTATTTT; cdr3_aa: CASSPGLAEIRGDTQYF
clone_size: .; cdr3_length: 14; j_call: TRBJ2-7; v_call: TRBV10-2; d_call: .; cdr3_nt: TGCGCCAGCAGTGCCGACAGGAGCATCTACGAGCAGTACTTC; cdr3_aa: CASSADRSIYEQYF
clone_size: .; cdr3_length: 15; j_call: TRBJ1-5; v_call: TRBV4-3; d_call: .; cdr3_nt: TGCGCCAGCAGCCAAGATTCGGGACGGGATCAGCCCCAGCATTTT; cdr3_aa: CASSQDSGRDQPQHF
clone_size: .; cdr3_length: 15; j_call: TRBJ2-7; v_call: TRBV7-9; d_call: .; cdr3_nt: TGTGCCAGCAGCATACCGCAGGGTACGCCCTACGAGCAGTACTTC; cdr3_aa: CASSIPQGTPYEQYF
clone_size: .; cdr3_length: 18; j_call: TRBJ2-5; v_call: TRBV5-1; d_call: TRBD2; cdr3_nt: TGCGCCAGCAGCTGGCCGGAGGAGGGGATAGCGGGAATGGAGACCCAGTACTTC; cdr3_aa: CASSWPEEGIAGMETQYF
clone_size: .; cdr3_length: 14; j_call: TRBJ1-3; v_call: TRBV6-5; d_call: .; cdr3_nt: TGTGCCAGCAGTTACTCTGGGGGCTCTCACACCATATATTTT; cdr3_aa: CASSYSGGSHTIYF
clone_size: .; cdr3_length: 15; j_call: TRBJ2-3; v_call: TRBV27; d_call: .; cdr3_nt: TGTGCCAGCAGTTTAACTCATATGAGCACAGATACGCAGTATTTT; cdr3_aa: CASSLTHMSTDTQYF
clone_size: .; cdr3_length: 14; j_call: TRBJ2-7; v_call: TRBV15; d_call: .; cdr3_nt: TGTGCCACCAGCAGACAAAGGGGACTCCTCGAGCAGTACTTC; cdr3_aa: CATSRQRGLLEQYF
clone_size: .; cdr3_length: 16; j_call: TRBJ2-7; v_call: TRBV5-1; d_call: TRBD1; cdr3_nt: TGCGCCAGCAGCTTGATCCCCGGGACAGGGGGACACGAGCAGTACTTC; cdr3_aa: CASSLIPGTGGHEQYF
clone_size: .; cdr3_length: 19; j_call: TRBJ2-5; v_call: TRBV4-1; d_call: TRBD2; cdr3_nt: TGCGCCAGCAGCCAAGATTGGCTGTCGCTAGCGGGAGTTGTAGAGACCCAGTACTTC; cdr3_aa: CASSQDWLSLAGVVETQYF
clone_size: .; cdr3_length: 18; j_call: TRBJ2-1; v_call: TRBV19; d_call: TRBD2; cdr3_nt: TGTGCCAGTAGTATAGTCTGGACTAGCGGGAGCTCCTACAATGAGCAGTTCTTC; cdr3_aa: CASSIVWTSGSSYNEQFF